The text below deals with one T cell receptor beta chain. This specimen belongs to a study of T-cell reconstitution after alpha-beta-depleted transplantation in children. The V gene lost 4 bases and the J gene lost 0 bases, with 22 bases spanning the gap. This CDR3 contains 19 residues. Germline V gene sequence: CDR1 KGHSH, CDR2 LQKENI. Researchers prepared the TCRbeta library using unique molecular identifiers, the study reports. From the PCR reads, TCRdb called clonotypes with MiXCR, one entry per CDR3 protein. The sample has a few hundred thousand distinct CDR3 sequences; approximately 23% are singletons.

The chain recombines TRBV18 with TRBJ1-3, with TRBD1 as a possible D gene (6 bases). The material sequenced was PBMCs, mostly from graft donor cells, taken 180 days after TCRalphabeta/CD19-depleted stem cell transplant. This TCR was sampled from a male patient younger than 18 who had a stem cell transplant for acute lymphoblastic leukemia, so the T cells may come from the graft donor. CDR3 region: CASSLTGQNLLNSGNTIYF. The CDR3 DNA is TGTGCCAGCTCACTGACCGGACAGAATCTCTTAAACTCTGGAAACACCATATATTTT. Combining the CDR3 with reference TRBV18 and TRBJ1-3 gives the whole variable domain NAGVMQNPRHLVRRRGQEARLRCSPMKGHSHVYWYRQLPEEGLKFMVYLQKENIIDESGMPKERFSAEFPKEGPSILRIQQVVRGDSAAYFCASSLTGQNLLNSGNTIYFGEGSWLTVV.